Below, 10 T cell receptor beta chains from the same sample are listed, as sequenced in a study of HIV-infected patients and healthy controls. Reverse transcription used around 480 ng RNA and constant-region primers for alpha and beta. Separate chain-specific third strand synthesis with multiplexing indices produced the alpha and beta libraries. TCRdb analysed the 5' RACE reads with MiXCR anew, one entry per CDR3 protein. This table has about 5,700 distinct CDR3 sequences, 8.5% to 10% appearing once. Follow-up blood was drawn about 14 weeks, roughly three months, after antiretroviral therapy began. All unsorted peripheral T cells were captured because whole blood was used without fractionation. Specimen: blood, collected during antiretroviral therapy. The receptors stem from an adult with HIV infection.

This clonotype was picked up many times. The chain has TRBV29-1 and TRBJ1-1, with TRBD1 identical over 7 bases. In germline, CDR1 is SQVTM, CDR2 ANQGSEA. The CDR3 runs 12 residues. J was trimmed by 8 bases and V by 2 bases; bases with no gene match: 5. For the CDR3, the DNA is TGCAGCGTTGAAAGGGACAGTGACGAAGCTTTCTTT. Translating gives CSVERDSDEAFF.

Ten or more counts support this clonotype. The rearrangement joins TRBV5-4 to TRBJ1-6; D is ambiguous. Deletions cut 4 bases from V and 0 bases from J, with 11 bases between. CDR1 is SGHNT, CDR2 YYREEE, per germline (reference sequence). This CDR3 comprises 16 residues. The CDR3: CASSPQSSSYNSPLHF. The CDR3 DNA is TGTGCCAGCAGCCCCCAGTCGAGCTCCTATAATTCACCCCTCCACTTT.

The chain joins TRBV25-1 to TRBJ1-1, with a weak D call TRBD1 (5 bases). Germline assignment: CDR1 MGHDK and CDR2 SYGVNS. The CDR3 loop spans 13 amino acids. V shed 2 bases and J shed 8 bases, with 12 bases lying between them. CDR3 residues: CASSETSGLEAFF. The CDR3 nucleotides read TGTGCCAGCAGTGAAACGTCAGGGTTAGAAGCTTTCTTT.

At least ten counts were recorded for this clonotype. V and J are TRBV7-2 and TRBJ2-7; tentative D call: TRBD1 (6 bases). Trimming cost V 5 bases and J 0 bases, with 17 bases left between them. The germline V gene encodes CDR1 SGHTA and CDR2 FQGNSA. This CDR3 spans 16 amino acids. The CDR3 sequence is CASSPAPGHSSYEQYF. The CDR3 DNA follows: TGTGCCAGCAGCCCGGCCCCGGGACACAGCTCCTACGAGCAGTACTTC.

The chain couples TRBV6-5 to TRBJ1-5; D is unresolved. Trimming cost V 0 bases and J 7 bases, with 16 bases left between them. Germline CDR1 is MNHEY and CDR2 is SVGAGI. The CDR3 covers 16 residues. The CDR3 region has the DNA TGTGCCAGCAGTTACTCGATTCCCTTGGGAGCACAGCCCCAGCATTTT. It translates to CASSYSIPLGAQPQHF.

V usage is TRBV27 and J usage is TRBJ2-1; tentative D call: TRBD2 (6 bases). V was shortened by 5 bases and J by 5 bases, with 16 bases between the two germline ends. Per germline, CDR1 MNHEY and CDR2 SMNVEV (reference sequence). The CDR3 is 15 amino acids. The CDR3 nucleotides are TGTGCCAGCAGTGGCGGGACTTCTAGGGACAATGAGCAGTTCTTC. Amino acids: CASSGGTSRDNEQFF.

This clonotype is labeled as medium-sized (0.01 to 0.1%). The chain joins TRBV29-1 to TRBJ1-4; maybe TRBD1 (5 bases). CDR3 length equals 12 residues. The V end lost 4 bases, the J end lost 7 bases, and 10 bases lay between the germline ends. The germline V gene encodes CDR1 SQVTM and CDR2 ANQGSEA. CDR3: CSVGRTPEKLFF. For the CDR3, the DNA is TGCAGCGTTGGCCGGACACCTGAAAAACTGTTTTTT.

V usage is TRBV6-1 and J usage is TRBJ2-3; the D is unclear. CDR1 is MNHNS, CDR2 SASEGT, per germline. CDR3 size: 11 residues. With 6 bases removed from V and 8 bases from J, the gap between germline ends came to 9 bases. The CDR3 sequence: CASSPMGTQYF. In DNA form, the CDR3 reads TGTGCCAGCAGCCCCATGGGTACGCAGTATTTT.

This clonotype has ten or more counts. The chain uses TRBV11-3 and TRBJ2-2; D not resolved. Germline V gene data show CDR1 as SGHNT and CDR2 as YENEEA. Trimming stripped 1 base from V and 1 base from J, with 7 bases between. The CDR3 is 15 residues long. CDR3 coding DNA: TGTGCCAGCAGCTTAGGGCCGTGGAACACCGGGGAGCTGTTTTTT. Residues: CASSLGPWNTGELFF.

This clonotype was recorded at least ten times. CDR3 residues: CSVGGQADTQYF. The CDR3 DNA sequence: TGCAGTGTTGGGGGGCAGGCAGATACGCAGTATTTT. The gene calls are TRBV20-1 and TRBJ2-3; D is tentatively TRBD1 or TRBD2 (6 bases each). Trimming stripped 7 bases from V and 4 bases from J, with 12 bases between. Per the germline V gene, CDR1 is DFQATT and CDR2 is SNEGSKA (reference sequence). The CDR3 is 12 amino acids.